This passage covers 16 T cell receptor beta chains from one sample sequenced in a study of T cells in tumors after PD-1 blockade. Here immunoSEQ multiplex PCR was the method, and the copy in TCRdb shows in-frame clones only, minus some. The data contain approximately 60,000 clones, roughly 70% of them seen just once; the ten biggest clones take up 4% to 5%. The sample was PBMCs, taken after anti-PD-1 treatment. These TCRs come from a human donor with basal cell carcinoma.

V and J are TRBV7-6 and TRBJ2-7; D not resolved. The CDR3 runs to 14 residues. The V end lost 1 base, the J end lost 3 bases, and 10 bases lay between the germline ends. The germline CDR1 and CDR2 sequences are SGHVS and FNYEAQ. CDR3 in amino acids: CASSLGALDYEQYF. CDR3 bases: TGTGCCAGCAGCTTAGGGGCACTGGACTACGAGCAGTACTTC. Variable domain in full (rest from reference TRBV7-6 and TRBJ2-7): GAGVSQSPRYKVTKRGQDVALRCDPISGHVSLYWYRQALGQGPEFLTYFNYEAQQDKSGLPNDRFSAERPEGSISTLTIQRTEQRDSAMYRCASSLGALDYEQYFGPGTRLTVT.

This chain joins TRBV6-5 and TRBJ1-2; perhaps TRBD1 as D (5 bases). V was trimmed by 3 bases and J by 0 bases, leaving 8 bases between them. This CDR3 has 14 amino acids. Germline CDR1 is MNHEY and CDR2 is SVGAGI. The CDR3, as DNA: TGTGCCAGCAGTTATGGGGCGACTAACTATGGCTACACCTTC. Its protein product is CASSYGATNYGYTF.

This chain links TRBV19 with TRBJ1-6; perhaps TRBD1 as D (6 bases). Germline CDR1 reads LNHDA; CDR2 reads SQIVND (reference sequence). The CDR3 length is 15 residues. Deletions cut 6 bases from V and 7 bases from J, with 16 bases between. The CDR3 DNA is TGTGCCAGTAGGCCCTATTCGGGGGCAAATTCACCCCTCCACTTT. Amino acids: CASRPYSGANSPLHF.

This clone came up once. The V call is TRBV5-6, the J call TRBJ2-7; TRBD2 matches at 13 bases. Trimming cost V 5 bases and J 8 bases; bases outside gene matches: 4. CDR1 and CDR2 (germline): SGHDT, YYEEEE. The length of the CDR3 is 13 residues. The CDR3 reads CASRGLAGNKQYF. The CDR3 coding sequence is TGTGCCAGCAGGGGACTAGCGGGGAACAAGCAGTACTTC.

Remarks on this clone: The junction departs from germline at one end; a sequencing error may be responsible. The identical CDR3 is also encoded by other nucleotide sequences in the sample. The V and J genes are TRBV7-8 and TRBJ2-4; TRBD2 aligns across 7 bases. Per germline, CDR1 SGHVS and CDR2 FQNEAQ. The CDR3 contains 14 residues. CDR3 in amino acids: CASSSGGGWVIPLF. In nucleotides, the CDR3 is TGTGCCAGCAGCTCCGGCGGGGGTTGGGTAATTCCCCTCTTC.

The chain couples TRBV30 to TRBJ2-2; D ambiguous. CDR3 length: 16 residues. V lost 3 bases, J lost 0 bases, and 14 bases lay in between. Germline V gene sequence: CDR1 GTSNPN, CDR2 SVGIG (reference sequence). The CDR3 region is CAWSDVIYPNTGELFF. In nucleotides, the CDR3 is TGTGCCTGGAGCGACGTTATCTATCCGAACACCGGGGAGCTGTTTTTT.

In its sample, this clone was seen a few times. V usage is TRBV20-1 and J usage is TRBJ2-7; tentatively, D is TRBD1 (7 bases). Between the trimmed V and J ends, which lost 3 bases and 7 bases, there was a span of 22 bases. There are 15 residues in the CDR3. CDR1 and CDR2 from the germline V gene are DFQATT and SNEGSKA (reference sequence). This CDR3 reads CSASVPGGTFGEQYF. In DNA form, the CDR3 reads TGCAGTGCTAGTGTGCCAGGGGGGACCTTTGGGGAGCAGTACTTC.

V usage is TRBV18 and J usage is TRBJ2-2, with TRBD2 as a possible D gene (6 bases). The CDR3 sequence is 14 residues long. V was clipped by 3 bases and J by 5 bases, with 10 bases between them. CDR1 KGHSH and CDR2 LQKENI come from the germline V gene. The chain's CDR3 is CASSPGGATGELFF. The CDR3, as DNA: TGTGCCAGCTCACCGGGGGGAGCGACCGGGGAGCTGTTTTTT.

The chain links TRBV3-1 (or the pseudogene TRBV3-2) to TRBJ2-5; the D gene is possibly TRBD1 (6 bases). CDR1 is LGHDT, CDR2 YNNKEL, per germline (reference sequence). There are 14 residues in the CDR3. Trimming stripped 1 base from V and 5 bases from J, with 11 bases between. The CDR3 nucleotides are TGTGCCAGCAGCCAAGGAGGGGGTGAGGAGACCCAGTACTTC. It codes for CASSQGGGEETQYF.

Only one count was recorded for this clone. The J gene is TRBJ1-1, the V gene TRBV20-1; D is unclear. This CDR3 has 11 amino acids. The germline V gene encodes CDR1 DFQATT and CDR2 SNEGSKA (reference sequence). Trimming removed 5 bases from V and 1 base from J, with 5 bases in between. The CDR3 DNA reads as TGCAGTGCTGCCAGGAACACTGAAGCTTTCTTT. Encoded protein: CSAARNTEAFF.

The chain is built from TRBV20-1 and TRBJ2-1; 8 nucleotides agree with TRBD1. The CDR3 loop spans 15 amino acids. Unmatched junction bases numbered 4, after V lost 3 bases and J lost 0 bases. Per the germline V gene, CDR1 is DFQATT and CDR2 is SNEGSKA (reference sequence). CDR3 residues: CSASGGTGSYNEQFF. CDR3 DNA: TGCAGTGCTAGTGGCGGGACAGGCTCCTACAATGAGCAGTTCTTC.

The V call is TRBV2, the J call TRBJ1-2, with 9 bases fitting TRBD1. Germline V gives CDR1 SNHLY, CDR2 FYNNEI. J lost 8 bases, V lost 7 bases, and 8 bases had no gene match. CDR3 length equals 13 residues. The CDR3 sequence is CASTSRDRDGYTF. The CDR3 nucleotides are TGTGCCAGCACGTCCCGGGACAGGGACGGCTACACCTTC.

This sequence joins TRBV7-2 and TRBJ2-5; D unresolved. The CDR3 totals 11 residues. With 5 bases removed from V and 2 bases from J, the gap between germline ends came to 3 bases. Germline CDR1 and CDR2: SGHTA and FQGNSA. The CDR3 loop is CASSLQETQYF. The CDR3 DNA sequence: TGTGCCAGCAGCCTGCAAGAGACCCAGTACTTC.

V usage is TRBV28 and J usage is TRBJ1-6; 8 nucleotides agree with TRBD1. Germline CDR1 MDHEN, CDR2 SYDVKM. V gave up 7 bases and J gave up 8 bases; unmatched junction bases: 10. The CDR3 extends over 15 amino acids. The CDR3 DNA follows: TGTGCCAGCAACACAGGACAGGGTCGGGATTCACCCCTCCACTTT. It encodes CASNTGQGRDSPLHF.

The chain carries TRBV28 and TRBJ2-7; 12 nucleotides match TRBD1. This CDR3 region has 14 residues. Per the germline V gene, CDR1 is MDHEN and CDR2 is SYDVKM. V dropped 11 bases and J dropped 7; count of bases not matched to a gene: 12. In DNA, the CDR3 is TGTGCCGCGGAGACGGGACAGGGGGCGCTTGAGCAGTACTTC. It translates to CAAETGQGALEQYF.

V gene TRBV5-6 combines with J gene TRBJ1-1, with 8 nucleotides matching TRBD1. V was pared by 4 bases and J by 2 bases, with 10 bases of the junction left unmatched. This CDR3 is 16 amino acids long. The germline CDR1 and CDR2 sequences are SGHDT and YYEEEE. CDR3 sequence (DNA): TGTGCCAGCAGCCTTGAGGGCAGGGGGCGAAACACTGAAGCTTTCTTT. Protein sequence: CASSLEGRGRNTEAFF.